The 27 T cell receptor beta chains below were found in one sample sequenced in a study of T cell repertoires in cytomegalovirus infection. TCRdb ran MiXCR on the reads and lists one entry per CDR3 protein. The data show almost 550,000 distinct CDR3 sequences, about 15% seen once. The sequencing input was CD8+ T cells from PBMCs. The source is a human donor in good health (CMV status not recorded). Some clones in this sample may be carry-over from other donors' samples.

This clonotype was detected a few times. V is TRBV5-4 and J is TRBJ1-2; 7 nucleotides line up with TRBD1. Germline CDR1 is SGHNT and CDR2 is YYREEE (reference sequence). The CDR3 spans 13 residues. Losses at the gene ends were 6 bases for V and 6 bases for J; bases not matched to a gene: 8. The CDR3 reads CASTLGDSDGYTF. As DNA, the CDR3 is TGTGCCAGCACCCTGGGGGACAGCGATGGCTACACCTTC.

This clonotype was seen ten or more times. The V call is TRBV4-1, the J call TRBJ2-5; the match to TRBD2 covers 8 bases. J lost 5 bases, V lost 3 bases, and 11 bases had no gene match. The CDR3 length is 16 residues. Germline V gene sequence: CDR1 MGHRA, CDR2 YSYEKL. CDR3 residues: CASSQTRERETETQYF. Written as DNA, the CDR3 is TGCGCCAGCAGCCAGACCCGGGAGCGGGAGACGGAGACCCAGTACTTC.

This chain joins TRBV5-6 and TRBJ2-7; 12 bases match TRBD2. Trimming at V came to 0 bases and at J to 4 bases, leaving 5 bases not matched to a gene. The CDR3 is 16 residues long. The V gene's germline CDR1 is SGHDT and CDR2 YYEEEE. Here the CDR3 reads CASSLALGTSGYEQYF. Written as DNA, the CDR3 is TGTGCCAGCAGCTTGGCATTGGGGACTAGCGGGTACGAGCAGTACTTC.

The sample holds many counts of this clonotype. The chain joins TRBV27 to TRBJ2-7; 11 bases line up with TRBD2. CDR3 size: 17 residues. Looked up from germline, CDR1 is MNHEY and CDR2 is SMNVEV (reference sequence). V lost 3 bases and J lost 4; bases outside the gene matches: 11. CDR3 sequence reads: CASSFPSTSGIGYEQYF. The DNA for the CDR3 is TGTGCCAGCAGTTTCCCGTCGACTAGCGGGATTGGGTACGAGCAGTACTTC.

The CDR3 is CSVADRRSNYEQYF. DNA of the CDR3: TGCAGCGTTGCGGACAGGCGGAGTAACTACGAGCAGTACTTC. The chain is built from TRBV29-1 and TRBJ2-7, with 7 bases identical to TRBD1. Germline V CDR1 and CDR2: SQVTM, ANQGSEA. V lost 4 bases, J lost 3 bases, and 9 bases stayed unmatched. The length of the CDR3 is 14 residues.

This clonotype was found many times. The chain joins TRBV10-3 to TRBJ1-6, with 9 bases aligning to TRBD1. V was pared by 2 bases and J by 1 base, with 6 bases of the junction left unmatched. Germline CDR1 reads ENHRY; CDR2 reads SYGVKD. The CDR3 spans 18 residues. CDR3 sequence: CAISEPPGQGSYNSPLHF. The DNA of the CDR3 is TGTGCCATCAGTGAGCCTCCGGGACAGGGTTCCTATAATTCACCCCTCCACTTT.

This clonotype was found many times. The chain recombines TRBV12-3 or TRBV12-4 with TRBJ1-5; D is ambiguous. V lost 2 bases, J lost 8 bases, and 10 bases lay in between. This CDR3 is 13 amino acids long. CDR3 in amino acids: CASSLSPGKPQHF. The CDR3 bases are TGTGCCAGCAGTTTATCCCCCGGTAAGCCCCAGCATTTT.

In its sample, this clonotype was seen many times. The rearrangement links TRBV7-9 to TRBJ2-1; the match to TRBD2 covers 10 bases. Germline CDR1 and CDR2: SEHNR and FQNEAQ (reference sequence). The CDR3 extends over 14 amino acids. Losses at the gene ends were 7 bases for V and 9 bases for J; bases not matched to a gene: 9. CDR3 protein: CASTGGGLASEQFF. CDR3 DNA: TGTGCCAGCACCGGGGGGGGACTAGCGAGTGAGCAGTTCTTC.

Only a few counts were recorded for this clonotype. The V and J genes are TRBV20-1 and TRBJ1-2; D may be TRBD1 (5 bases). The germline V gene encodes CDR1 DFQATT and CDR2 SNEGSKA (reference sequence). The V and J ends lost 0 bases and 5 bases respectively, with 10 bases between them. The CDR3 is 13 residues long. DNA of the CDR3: TGCAGTGCTAGAGATCCGGGGCCGTATGGCTACACCTTC. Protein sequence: CSARDPGPYGYTF.

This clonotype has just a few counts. Here the CDR3 DNA reads TGTGCCAGCAGCTTGATGGGGGATGGCTACACCTTC. Amino acids: CASSLMGDGYTF. The chain has TRBV5-5 and TRBJ1-2; TRBD1 might be the D (5 bases). This CDR3 region has 12 residues. CDR1 and CDR2 from the germline V gene are SGHKS and YYEKEE (reference sequence). The V and J ends lost 1 base and 6 bases respectively, with 7 bases between them. Using reference TRBV5-5 and TRBJ1-2 for the parts outside the CDR3, the full variable domain is DAGVTQSPTHLIKTRGQQVTLRCSPISGHKSVSWYQQVLGQGPQFIFQYYEKEERGRGNFPDRFSARQFPNYSSELNVNALLLGDSALYLCASSLMGDGYTFGSGTRLTVV.

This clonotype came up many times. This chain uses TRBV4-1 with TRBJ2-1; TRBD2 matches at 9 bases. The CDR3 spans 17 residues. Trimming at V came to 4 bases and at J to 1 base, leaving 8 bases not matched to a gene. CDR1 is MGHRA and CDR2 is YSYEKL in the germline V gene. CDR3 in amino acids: CASSPSAGGPSYNEQFF. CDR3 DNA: TGCGCCAGCAGCCCGAGCGCGGGGGGGCCGTCCTACAATGAGCAGTTCTTC.

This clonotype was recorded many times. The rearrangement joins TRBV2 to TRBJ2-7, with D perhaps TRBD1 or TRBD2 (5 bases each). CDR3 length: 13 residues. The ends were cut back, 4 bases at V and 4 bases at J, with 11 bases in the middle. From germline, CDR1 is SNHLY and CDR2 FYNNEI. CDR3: CASSGGTTYEQYF. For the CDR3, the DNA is TGTGCCAGCAGTGGAGGGACCACATACGAGCAGTACTTC.

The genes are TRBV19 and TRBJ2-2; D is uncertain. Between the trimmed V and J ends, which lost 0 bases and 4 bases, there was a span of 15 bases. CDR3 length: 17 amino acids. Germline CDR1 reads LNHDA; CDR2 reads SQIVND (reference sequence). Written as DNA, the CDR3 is TGTGCCAGTAGTATAGACCCCCCCCCCCTCGGCACCGGGGAGCTGTTTTTT. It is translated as CASSIDPPPLGTGELFF.

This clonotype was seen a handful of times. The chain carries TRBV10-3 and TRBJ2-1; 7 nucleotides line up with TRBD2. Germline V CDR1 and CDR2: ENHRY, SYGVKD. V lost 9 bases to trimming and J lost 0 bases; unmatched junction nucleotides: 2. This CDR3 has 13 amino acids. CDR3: CAIGEGSYNEQFF. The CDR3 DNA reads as TGTGCCATTGGGGAGGGCTCCTACAATGAGCAGTTCTTC.

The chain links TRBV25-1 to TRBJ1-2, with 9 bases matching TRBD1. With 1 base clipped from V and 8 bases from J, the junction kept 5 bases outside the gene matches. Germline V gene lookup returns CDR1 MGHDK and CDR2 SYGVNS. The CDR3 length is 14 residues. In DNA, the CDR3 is TGTGCCAGCAGTGAATTGGGGACAGGGAAGGGCTACACCTTC. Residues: CASSELGTGKGYTF.

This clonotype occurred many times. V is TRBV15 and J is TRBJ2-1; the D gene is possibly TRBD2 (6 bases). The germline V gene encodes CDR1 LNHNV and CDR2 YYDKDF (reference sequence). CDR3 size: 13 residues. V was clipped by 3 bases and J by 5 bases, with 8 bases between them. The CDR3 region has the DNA TGTGCCACCAGCAGTCCGGGGGACAATGAGCAGTTCTTC. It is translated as CATSSPGDNEQFF.

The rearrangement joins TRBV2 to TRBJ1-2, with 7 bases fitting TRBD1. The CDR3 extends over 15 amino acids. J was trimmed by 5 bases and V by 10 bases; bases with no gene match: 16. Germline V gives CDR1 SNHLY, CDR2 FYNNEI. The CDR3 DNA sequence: TGTGCCAAGCAGTTGGTCGTACAGGGGACGTATGGCTACACCTTC. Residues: CAKQLVVQGTYGYTF.

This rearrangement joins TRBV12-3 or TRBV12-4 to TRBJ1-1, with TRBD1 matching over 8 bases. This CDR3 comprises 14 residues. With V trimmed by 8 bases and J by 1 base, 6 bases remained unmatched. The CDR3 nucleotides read TGTGCCAGCGGGACAGGCATGGGGAACACTGAAGCTTTCTTT. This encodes CASGTGMGNTEAFF.

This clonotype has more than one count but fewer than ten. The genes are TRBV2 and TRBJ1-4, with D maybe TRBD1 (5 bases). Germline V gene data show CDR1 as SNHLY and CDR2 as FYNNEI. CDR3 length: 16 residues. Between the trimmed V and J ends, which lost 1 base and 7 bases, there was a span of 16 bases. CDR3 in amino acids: CASSEGAEGLSEKLFF. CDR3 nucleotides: TGTGCCAGCAGTGAAGGTGCTGAGGGGCTAAGTGAAAAACTGTTTTTT.

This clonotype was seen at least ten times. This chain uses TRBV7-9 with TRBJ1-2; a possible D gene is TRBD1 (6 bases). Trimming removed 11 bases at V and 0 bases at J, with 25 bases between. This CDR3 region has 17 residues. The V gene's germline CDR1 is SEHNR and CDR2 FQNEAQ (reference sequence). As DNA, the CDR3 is TGTGCCTCATCTGGGGGGGCCGACGGCGGACCTAACTATGGCTACACCTTC. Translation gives CASSGGADGGPNYGYTF. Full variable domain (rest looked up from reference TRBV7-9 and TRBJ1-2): DTGVSQNPRHKITKRGQNVTFRCDPISEHNRLYWYRQTLGQGPEFLTYFQNEAQLEKSRLLSDRFSAERPKGSFSTLEIQRTEQGDSAMYLCASSGGADGGPNYGYTFGSGTRLTVV.

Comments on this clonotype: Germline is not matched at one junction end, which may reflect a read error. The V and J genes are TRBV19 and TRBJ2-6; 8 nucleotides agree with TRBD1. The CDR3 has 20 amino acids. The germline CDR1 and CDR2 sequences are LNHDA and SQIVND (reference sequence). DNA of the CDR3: TGTGCCAGTAGTATAGATAATTTCGGGACAGGTTTCTCTGGGGCCAACTTCCTGACTTTC. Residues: CASSIDNFGTGFSGANFLTF.

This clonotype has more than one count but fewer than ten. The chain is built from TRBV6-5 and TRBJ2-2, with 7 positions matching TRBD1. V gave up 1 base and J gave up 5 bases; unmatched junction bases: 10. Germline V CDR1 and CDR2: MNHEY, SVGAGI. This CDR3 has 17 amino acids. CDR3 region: CASSYYRDSSGTGELFF. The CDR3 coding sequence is TGTGCCAGCAGTTACTACCGGGACAGCTCGGGGACCGGGGAGCTGTTTTTT.

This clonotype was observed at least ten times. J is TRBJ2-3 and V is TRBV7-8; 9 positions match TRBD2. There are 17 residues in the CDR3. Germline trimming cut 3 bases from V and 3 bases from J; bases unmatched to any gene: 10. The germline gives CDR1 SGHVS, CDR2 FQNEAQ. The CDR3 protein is CASSFLGGGAVTDTQYF. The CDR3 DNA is TGTGCCAGCAGCTTTCTGGGCGGGGGGGCCGTTACAGATACGCAGTATTTT.

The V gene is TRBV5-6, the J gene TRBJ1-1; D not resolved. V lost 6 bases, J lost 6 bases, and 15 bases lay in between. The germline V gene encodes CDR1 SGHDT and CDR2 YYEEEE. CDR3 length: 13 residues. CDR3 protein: CASTKGIFPEAFF. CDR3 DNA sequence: TGTGCCAGCACTAAGGGAATCTTTCCTGAAGCTTTCTTT.

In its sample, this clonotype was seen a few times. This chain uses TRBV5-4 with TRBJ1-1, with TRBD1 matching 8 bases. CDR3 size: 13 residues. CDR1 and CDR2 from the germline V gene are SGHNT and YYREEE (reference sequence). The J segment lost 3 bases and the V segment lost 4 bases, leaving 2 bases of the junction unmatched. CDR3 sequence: CASSGQGDTEAFF. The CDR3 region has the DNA TGTGCCAGCAGCGGACAGGGAGACACTGAAGCTTTCTTT.

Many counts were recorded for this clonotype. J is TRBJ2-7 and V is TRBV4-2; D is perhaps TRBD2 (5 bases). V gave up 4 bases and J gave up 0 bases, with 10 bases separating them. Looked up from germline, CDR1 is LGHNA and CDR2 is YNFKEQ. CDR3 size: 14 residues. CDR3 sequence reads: CASSPTRSSYEQYF. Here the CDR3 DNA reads TGTGCCAGCAGCCCCACTAGGAGCTCCTACGAGCAGTACTTC.

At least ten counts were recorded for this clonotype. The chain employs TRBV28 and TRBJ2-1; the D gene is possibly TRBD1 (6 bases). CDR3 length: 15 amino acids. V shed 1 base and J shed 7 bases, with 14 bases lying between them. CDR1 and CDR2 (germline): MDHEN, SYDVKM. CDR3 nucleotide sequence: TGTGCCAGCAGTTTATTGGACAGTGGGGGAAATGAGCAGTTCTTC. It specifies CASSLLDSGGNEQFF.